This T cell receptor (beta chain) was sequenced in a study of cytomegalovirus exposure and HLA in healthy donors. The PCR employed 60 Vbeta primers together with 13 Jbeta primers. Produced via immunoSEQ multiplex PCR; TCRdb's table is partial and in-frame only. The data show 170,000 or so clones, about 81% seen once. This clone was seen more than once but under ten times. As yet, its antigen is unknown. The CDR3 runs 13 residues. Germline loops: CDR1 SGHTA, CDR2 FQGTGA. Study-wide results and caveats: Researchers counted over 150 TCR beta chains as cytomegalovirus-associated.

V usage is TRBV7-3 and J usage is TRBJ2-5, with D possibly being TRBD2 (7 bases). The end of the DNA aligns better with TRBJ2-7, so the J call may be wrong. The receptor was isolated from a young woman in good health and CMV-seronegative. The sequencing sample was made of PBMCs. CDR3 sequence: CASSLSGGHEQYF. The CDR3 DNA is TGTGCCAGCAGCTTGTCCGGGGGGCACGAGCAGTACTTC.